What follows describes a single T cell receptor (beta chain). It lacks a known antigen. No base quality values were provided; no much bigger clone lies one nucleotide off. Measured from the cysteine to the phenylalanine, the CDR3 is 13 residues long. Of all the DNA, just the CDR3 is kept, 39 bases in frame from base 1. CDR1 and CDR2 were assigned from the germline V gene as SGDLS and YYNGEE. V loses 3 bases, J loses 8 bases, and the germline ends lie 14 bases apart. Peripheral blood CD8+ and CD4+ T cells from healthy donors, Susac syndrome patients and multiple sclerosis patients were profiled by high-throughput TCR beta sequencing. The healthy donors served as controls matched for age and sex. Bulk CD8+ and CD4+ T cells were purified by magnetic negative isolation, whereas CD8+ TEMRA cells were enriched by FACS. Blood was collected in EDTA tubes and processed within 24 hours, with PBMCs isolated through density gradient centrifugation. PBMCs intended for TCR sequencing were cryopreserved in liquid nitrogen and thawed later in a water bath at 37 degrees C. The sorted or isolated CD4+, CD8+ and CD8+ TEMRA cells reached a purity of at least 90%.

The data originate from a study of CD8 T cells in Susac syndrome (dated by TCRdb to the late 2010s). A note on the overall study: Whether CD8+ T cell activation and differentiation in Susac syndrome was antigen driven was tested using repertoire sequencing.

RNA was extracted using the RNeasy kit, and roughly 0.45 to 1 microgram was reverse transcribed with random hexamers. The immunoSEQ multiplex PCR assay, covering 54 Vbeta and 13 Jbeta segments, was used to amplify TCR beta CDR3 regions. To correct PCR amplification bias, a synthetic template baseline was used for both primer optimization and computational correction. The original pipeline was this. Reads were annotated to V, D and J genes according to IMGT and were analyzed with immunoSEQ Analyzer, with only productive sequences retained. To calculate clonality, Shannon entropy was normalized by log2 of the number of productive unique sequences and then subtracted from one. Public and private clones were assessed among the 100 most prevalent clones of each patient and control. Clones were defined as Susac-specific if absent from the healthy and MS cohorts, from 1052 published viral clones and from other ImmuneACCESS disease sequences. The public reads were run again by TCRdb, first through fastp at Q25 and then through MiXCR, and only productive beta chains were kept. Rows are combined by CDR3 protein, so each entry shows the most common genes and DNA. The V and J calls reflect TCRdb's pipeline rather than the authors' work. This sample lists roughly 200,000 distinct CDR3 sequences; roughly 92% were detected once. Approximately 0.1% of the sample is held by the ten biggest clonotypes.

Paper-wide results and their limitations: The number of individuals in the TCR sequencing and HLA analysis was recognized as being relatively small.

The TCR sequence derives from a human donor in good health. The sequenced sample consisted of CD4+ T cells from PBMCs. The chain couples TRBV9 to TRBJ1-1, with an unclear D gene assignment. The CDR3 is CASSAPLEREAFF. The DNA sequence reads TGTGCCAGCAGCGCACCACTCGAAAGGGAAGCTTTCTTT.